What follows is one TCR beta chain and its context. Its antigen is unknown. Base qualities are missing; no much larger clone stands one base away. TCRbeta CDR3 regions were amplified from genomic DNA using the immunoSEQ Assay, a bias-controlled multiplex PCR. Per the original workflow: Within the assay, amplification of reference gene primers was used to estimate how many nucleated cells each sample contained. Sequence reads were collapsed and filtered to measure the absolute abundance of every unique TCRbeta CDR3 rearrangement. For each sample, productive Simpson clonality was calculated by taking the square root of Simpson's diversity index across productive rearrangements. TCRdb provides this immuneACCESS table in a form limited to in-frame rearrangements. Some clones are lacking; in checked studies, under half of them reflect an unresolved V gene, and why the rest are absent is not known. That table is the source of V, J and clone size, and D and trimming were worked out from the DNA. The sample profile shows about 160,000 clones; about four fifths of them were found once. The ten largest clones add up to roughly 2% of the sample.

The sample belongs to a study of blood T cell repertoires in COVID-19 (dated by TCRdb to 2018 to 2020). Background on the whole study: The collaborator samples originated in the United States, Italy and Spain and spanned the acute and convalescent phases of COVID-19. The prospective study material was composed of cDNA or gDNA derived from T cells, B-cell-depleted T cells, or PBMCs. Subjects who had been exposed to COVID-19, were actively infected with it, or had recovered from it provided the deeply sampled blood TCRbeta repertoires that made up the dataset. The repertoires were made available in a free public database intended to serve as a resource for research on the immune response to SARS-CoV-2. The samples were drawn from the first 160 participants of the ongoing ImmuneRACE study and from 950 to 1,500 subjects provided by 6 global collaborators. Sample metadata almost always included a de-identified subject ID, COVID-19 status, age in years and sex. HLA class I and class II types, where available, came from metadata supplied by the sample provider rather than from assay-based typing.

Whole blood was collected in K2EDTA tubes by collaborating institutions according to the institutions' own protocols. Collaborator samples were shipped for TCRbeta analysis as frozen whole blood, isolated PBMCs, or DNA extracted from either sample type. Reading the germline V gene gives CDR1 SNHLY and CDR2 FYNNEI. A distance of 6 bases separates the germline ends of V and J, which lose 4 bases and 1 base respectively. The CDR3 covers 13 residues, taking in both the cysteine and the phenylalanine. Only CDR3 DNA remains: 39 bases, in frame from the first base. Results and caveats for the whole study, not just this receptor: How much clinical and demographic metadata was included differed by source and by participant, and the metadata was provided uncurated.

The clonotype was recovered from a man aged 65 to 79 with acute or convalescent COVID-19. Sequencing was performed on peripheral blood. Here the chain combines TRBV2 and TRBJ2-3, with no confidently assigned D gene. The DNA sequence is TGTGCCAGCAGTGCGGAGCGCACAGATACGCAGTATTTT. Its coded protein is CASSAERTDTQYF.